The clone carrying this T cell receptor (beta chain) showed up just once. Its antigen is as yet unknown. This entry is derived from a study of cytomegalovirus exposure and HLA in healthy donors. Study conclusions and caveats: In vitro experiments confirmed that a few CMV-associated chains were specific for CMV antigens.

The CDR3 totals 13 residues. The germline V gene encodes CDR1 GTSNPN and CDR2 SVGIG (reference sequence). V lost 2 bases to trimming and J lost 0 bases, with 7 bases between them. PCR involved 60 Vbeta and 13 Jbeta primers. Method: immunoSEQ multiplex PCR; TCRdb's copy keeps in-frame clones and lacks some. In the table there are approximately 120,000 clones, more than 65% of which are singletons. The specimen sequenced was PBMCs. The chain recombines TRBV30 with TRBJ1-1, with unresolved D. The origin of this receptor is an older woman in good health and CMV-seropositive. CDR3 in DNA: TGTGCCTGGAGTCAAACAGTGAACACTGAAGCTTTCTTT. Encoded protein: CAWSQTVNTEAFF.